This passage covers 25 T cell receptor beta chains from one sample sequenced in a study of metastatic and nonmetastatic thyroid tumors. Thyroid surgery was performed in patients who had received no treatment beforehand. Using MiXCR, TCRdb reanalyzed the PCR reads. The sample includes 9,500 to 15,000 clones, roughly 21% seen only once; the top ten take 14%. The sample taken for sequencing was adjacent normal tissue. These TCRs come from a female donor with papillary thyroid cancer or a benign thyroid nodule (not recorded which). Some clones in this sample may be carry-over from other donors' samples.

The J gene is TRBJ2-1, the V gene TRBV7-3, with 12 bases matching TRBD2. This CDR3 is built from 15 residues. J lost 8 bases, V lost 2 bases, and 4 bases had no gene match. Germline V gene sequence: CDR1 SGHTA, CDR2 FQGTGA. The CDR3 here is CASSLVLAGGYEQFF. CDR3 DNA sequence: TGTGCCAGCAGCTTAGTACTAGCGGGAGGATATGAGCAGTTCTTC.

J is TRBJ2-5 and V is TRBV7-8, with D possibly TRBD2 on 6 matching bases. This CDR3 contains 16 residues. Per the germline V gene, CDR1 is SGHVS and CDR2 is FQNEAQ. V was clipped by 1 base and J by 4 bases, with 16 bases between them. CDR3: CASSLGSGWAVETQYF. CDR3 in DNA: TGTGCCAGCAGCTTAGGAAGCGGGTGGGCCGTAGAGACCCAGTACTTC.

This clone was seen at least ten times. V usage is TRBV4-2 and J usage is TRBJ1-1; D is undetermined. CDR3 length equals 14 residues. Looked up from germline, CDR1 is LGHNA and CDR2 is YNFKEQ. V dropped 1 base and J dropped 0 bases, with 6 bases sitting between them. This chain's CDR3 is CASSQGTLNTEAFF. As DNA, the CDR3 is TGTGCCAGCAGCCAAGGGACCCTGAACACTGAAGCTTTCTTT.

This clone turned up a few times. A junction boundary mismatches the germline segment, possibly from a read error. The J gene is TRBJ2-1, the V gene TRBV5-6; the match to TRBD1 covers 8 bases. This CDR3 has 13 amino acids. CDR1 and CDR2 from the germline V gene are SGHDT and YYEEEE. CDR3 loop: CASSLGQVNEQFF. As DNA, the CDR3 is TGCGCCAGCAGCTTGGGACAGGTTAATGAGCAGTTCTTC.

By share of the sample, this clone is medium-sized. The chain is built from TRBV28 and TRBJ1-5; D possibly corresponds to TRBD1 (5 bases). Trimming stripped 4 bases from V and 3 bases from J, with 16 bases between. Germline V CDR1 and CDR2: MDHEN, SYDVKM. The CDR3 sequence is 16 residues long. The CDR3, as DNA: TGTGCCAGCAGTTCGGGGGGGTCCAGCCCCAATCAGCCCCAGCATTTT. Protein sequence: CASSSGGSSPNQPQHF.

The chain links TRBV5-6 to TRBJ1-5, with D perhaps matching TRBD1 (5 bases). Per germline, CDR1 SGHDT and CDR2 YYEEEE. The length of the CDR3 is 13 residues. The V end lost 4 bases, the J end lost 4 bases, and 9 bases lay between the germline ends. The CDR3 DNA reads as TGTGCCAGCAGCGACAGTTGGAATCAGCCCCAGCATTTT. Translated, it gives CASSDSWNQPQHF.

This clone was detected a few times. CDR3 DNA sequence: TGTGCCAGCAGTGAGGGTCCGAGCGTTAACTATGGCTACACCTTC. Translating it yields CASSEGPSVNYGYTF. This rearrangement joins TRBV6-1 to TRBJ1-2, with unresolved D. The germline V gene encodes CDR1 MNHNS and CDR2 SASEGT. The CDR3 length is 15 residues. V was shortened by 3 bases and J by 1 base, with 12 bases between the two germline ends.

CDR3 DNA: TGTGCCATCAGTGAGTCTACTGGGAGCTCCTACGAGCAGTACTTC. Translating it yields CAISESTGSSYEQYF. The rearrangement uses TRBV10-3 and TRBJ2-7, with D perhaps TRBD2 (5 bases). The CDR3 extends over 15 amino acids. CDR1 ENHRY and CDR2 SYGVKD come from the germline V gene. The germline V and J ends were trimmed by 0 bases and 0 bases, with 9 bases remaining between them.

The genes are TRBV4-1 and TRBJ2-7; 7 bases align to TRBD1. V trimming: 4 bases; J trimming: 5 bases; junction bases outside the gene matches: 14. CDR1 MGHRA and CDR2 YSYEKL come from the germline V gene. CDR3 length: 16 amino acids. CDR3: CASSPRPATGYHEQYF. CDR3 nucleotides: TGCGCCAGCAGCCCGCGCCCAGCGACAGGGTACCACGAGCAGTACTTC.

This clone occurred a few times. The germline gene is not matched at one end of the junction; a read error may be the cause. V gene TRBV10-3 combines with J gene TRBJ1-1, with a possible D match to TRBD1 (5 bases). Germline loops: CDR1 ENHRY, CDR2 SYGVKD. CDR3 length: 17 residues. The CDR3 DNA sequence: TGTACCATCAGTGAGGTCATGGGGCACGTCATGAACACTGAAGCTTTCTTT. Translation: CTISEVMGHVMNTEAFF.

This clone was recorded many times. The CDR3 is CASSLGMGDYEQYF. The CDR3 nucleotides read TGTGCCAGCAGCTTGGGAATGGGAGATTACGAGCAGTACTTC. The V gene is TRBV5-5, the J gene TRBJ2-7, with TRBD2 as a possible D gene (5 bases). The CDR3 consists of 14 residues. Trimming cost V 0 bases and J 4 bases, with 11 bases left between them. Germline lookup yields CDR1 SGHKS and CDR2 YYEKEE (reference sequence).

This clone was picked up many times. CDR3 loop: CASSIGRRTSTDTQYF. In DNA, the CDR3 is TGTGCCAGTAGTATTGGGCGGAGGACTAGCACAGATACGCAGTATTTT. J is TRBJ2-3 and V is TRBV19, with a weak D call TRBD2 (5 bases). The CDR3 has 16 amino acids. CDR1 LNHDA and CDR2 SQIVND come from the germline V gene (reference sequence). The V end lost 3 bases, the J end lost 0 bases, and 13 bases lay between the germline ends.

CDR3 amino acids: CSARDEGRQESNYGYTF. Written as DNA, the CDR3 is TGCAGTGCTAGAGATGAAGGGCGACAGGAGAGTAACTATGGCTACACCTTC. The chain couples TRBV20-1 to TRBJ1-2; TRBD1 might be the D (6 bases). V was cut by 0 bases and J by 1 base, with 18 bases left in between. The germline V gene encodes CDR1 DFQATT and CDR2 SNEGSKA (reference sequence). The CDR3 extends over 17 amino acids.

This clone is deemed medium-sized. This chain links TRBV6-1 with TRBJ2-7, with 7 positions matching TRBD1. Trimming removed 7 bases from V and 8 bases from J; junction bases left unmatched: 14. Germline CDR1 MNHNS, CDR2 SASEGT. The CDR3 length is 14 residues. CDR3 DNA: TGTGCCAGCATGGACAGGTTGAAGGTCTATCAGCAGTACTTC. This codes for CASMDRLKVYQQYF.

This clone was detected a few times. The rearrangement links TRBV6-1 to TRBJ2-7, with 9 bases identical to TRBD1. The V gene end was trimmed by 6 bases and the J gene end by 4 bases; junction bases not matched to a gene: 7. Germline V gives CDR1 MNHNS, CDR2 SASEGT. The CDR3 is made up of 14 amino acids. Here the CDR3 DNA reads TGTGCCAGCAGAGGACAGGGGATTATTTACGAGCAGTACTTC. Its protein is CASRGQGIIYEQYF.

This chain links TRBV20-1 with TRBJ1-2; TRBD1 matches at 7 bases. The CDR3 is made up of 13 amino acids. Germline V gene sequence: CDR1 DFQATT, CDR2 SNEGSKA (reference sequence). The V and J ends lost 6 bases and 7 bases, in that order; junction bases with no gene match: 11. This CDR3 is CSASGGGAGGYTF. The CDR3 DNA is TGCAGTGCCTCGGGAGGGGGCGCGGGTGGCTACACCTTC.

This clone was counted a single time. The chain couples TRBV7-2 to TRBJ2-7; D is perhaps TRBD1 or TRBD2 (5 bases each). V was pared by 5 bases and J by 2 bases, with 16 bases between. The germline gives CDR1 SGHTA, CDR2 FQGNSA. This CDR3 region has 15 residues. This CDR3 reads CASSGFWGPPYEQYF. The DNA of the CDR3 is TGTGCCAGCAGCGGGTTTTGGGGACCCCCCTACGAGCAGTACTTC.

This clone has a count of ten or more. The chain carries TRBV6-1 and TRBJ2-3, with 7 bases matching TRBD2. The CDR3 is 13 residues long. V shed 6 bases and J 5 bases; nucleotides not matched to a gene: 5. Germline V gene lookup returns CDR1 MNHNS and CDR2 SASEGT. CDR3 nucleotides: TGTGCCAGCAGCCCCACGGGGGGAGATACGCAGTATTTT. Translation gives CASSPTGGDTQYF.

The J gene is TRBJ2-1, the V gene TRBV7-9; 7 bases agree with TRBD1. This CDR3 region has 13 residues. The germline V gene has CDR1 SEHNR and CDR2 FQNEAQ (reference sequence). V shed 6 bases, J shed 7 bases, and the junction held 6 bases outside the gene matches. The CDR3 region is CASRVGTANEQFF. The DNA for the CDR3 is TGTGCCAGCAGGGTCGGGACAGCTAATGAGCAGTTCTTC. The variable domain in full, completed from reference TRBV7-9 and TRBJ2-1, reads DTGVSQNPRHKITKRGQNVTFRCDPISEHNRLYWYRQTLGQGPEFLTYFQNEAQLEKSRLLSDRFSAERPKGSFSTLEIQRTEQGDSAMYLCASRVGTANEQFFGPGTRLTVL.

This clone was detected only a few times. A much larger clone lies a single base off, so this may be a read error. The sample contains more than one DNA sequence encoding this CDR3. The chain employs TRBV5-4 and TRBJ1-2, with D unclear. The CDR3 is 15 residues long. The V end lost 0 bases, the J end lost 7 bases, and 16 bases lay between the germline ends. The germline gives CDR1 SGHNT, CDR2 YYREEE (reference sequence). The CDR3 spells CASSLAKAPTFGYTF. As DNA, the CDR3 is TGTGCCAGCAGCTTGGCCAAGGCTCCCACCTTTGGCTACACCTTC.

Comment on this clone: An end of the junction does not agree with germline; a read error may underlie this. V usage is TRBV6-5 and J usage is TRBJ2-3, with a tentative D call TRBD2 (7 bases). Looked up from germline, CDR1 is MNHEY and CDR2 is SVGAGI. The CDR3 covers 16 residues. The CDR3 bases are TGTGCCAGCAGTCACTCTGTAGGGGGGGACACAGATACGCAGTATTTT. It translates to CASSHSVGGDTDTQYF.

This chain uses TRBV12-3 or TRBV12-4 with TRBJ2-7; 11 bases match TRBD1. J gave up 5 bases and V 4 bases, and 7 bases lay outside the gene matches. This CDR3 contains 15 residues. CDR3 sequence: CASSSRTGGRDEQYF. CDR3 DNA: TGTGCCAGCAGTTCGCGGACAGGGGGCAGGGACGAGCAGTACTTC.

This clone was observed a handful of times. Germline and junction disagree at one end, which may indicate a read error. The chain joins TRBV6-5 to TRBJ1-2; a weak D match, TRBD1 (6 bases). The germline V gene has CDR1 MNHEY and CDR2 SVGAGI. The CDR3 contains 17 residues. CDR3 amino acids: CAISSLLGGGRAYVYTF. The CDR3 DNA reads TGTGCCATCAGTTCCCTCTTGGGCGGGGGGCGCGCCTATGTCTACACCTTC.

This clone has at least ten counts. The rearrangement uses TRBV29-1 and TRBJ2-5; 8 bases align to TRBD1. The V gene end was trimmed by 3 bases and the J gene end by 5 bases; junction bases not matched to a gene: 14. Germline CDR1 is SQVTM and CDR2 is ANQGSEA. The CDR3 covers 16 residues. CDR3 loop: CSVEQDRVKGSETQYF. The CDR3 DNA is TGCAGCGTTGAGCAGGACAGGGTCAAGGGATCGGAGACCCAGTACTTC.

This clone was seen only a few times. The rearrangement uses TRBV7-2 and TRBJ1-2; a weak D match, TRBD1 (5 bases). The CDR3 contains 15 residues. CDR1 and CDR2 (germline): SGHTA, FQGNSA. Deletions cut 2 bases from V and 2 bases from J, with 12 bases between. CDR3 DNA: TGTGCCAGCAGCTTAACGAGGGGAGCCAACTATGGCTACACCTTC. Its translation: CASSLTRGANYGYTF.